This T cell receptor beta chain was captured by sequencing in a study of CD8+CD57+ T cells in acquired aplastic anemia. Across the study: The mean DNA yield obtained from sorted CD4+ and CD8+ cells came to 3 to 3.5 ug. The study's findings and limits: Overlap between patients and controls comprised some 31 CD8+ CDR3 sequences.

All sequencing subjects had displayed CD8+CD57+ cell expansion on flow cytometry. When blood sampling took place, the patients had received no therapy. Template material for TCR beta VDJ and CDR3 profiling consisted of genomic DNA. One entry per CDR3 protein results from TCRdb running MiXCR on the reads. The data hold about 180,000 distinct CDR3 sequences, with around 60% observed a single time. Trimming removed 10 bases at V and 11 bases at J, with 17 bases between. Germline lookup yields CDR1 LNHDA and CDR2 SQIVND (reference sequence). The CDR3 sequence is 11 residues long. A note on this clonotype: What it binds is not known.

The receptor comes from a human donor with aplastic anemia. This chain joins TRBV19 and TRBJ1-1; TRBD1 is a possible D gene (5 bases). Sequencing was performed on sorted CD4+, CD8+, or CD8+CD57+ T cells (not recorded which) from PBMCs. Here the CDR3 DNA reads TGTGCCACTCTATGGGCGGGGGACGCTTTCTTT. It is translated as CATLWAGDAFF.